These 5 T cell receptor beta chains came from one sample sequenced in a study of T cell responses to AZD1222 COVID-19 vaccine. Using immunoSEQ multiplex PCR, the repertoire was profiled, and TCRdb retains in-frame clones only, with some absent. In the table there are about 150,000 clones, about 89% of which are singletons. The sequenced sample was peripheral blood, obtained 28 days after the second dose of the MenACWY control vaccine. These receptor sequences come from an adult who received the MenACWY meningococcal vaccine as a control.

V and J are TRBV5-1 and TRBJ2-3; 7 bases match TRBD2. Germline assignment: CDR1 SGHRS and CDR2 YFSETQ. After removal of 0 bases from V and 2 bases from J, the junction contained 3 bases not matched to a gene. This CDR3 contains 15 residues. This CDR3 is CASSLGGSPTDTQYF. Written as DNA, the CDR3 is TGCGCCAGCAGCTTGGGCGGGAGCCCCACAGATACGCAGTATTTT.

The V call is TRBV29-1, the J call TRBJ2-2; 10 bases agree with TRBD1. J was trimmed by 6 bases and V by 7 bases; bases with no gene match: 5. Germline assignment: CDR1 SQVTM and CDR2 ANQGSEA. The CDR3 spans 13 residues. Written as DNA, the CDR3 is TGCAGCGCCTCTGGACAGGGGGCCGGGGAGCTGTTTTTT. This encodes CSASGQGAGELFF.

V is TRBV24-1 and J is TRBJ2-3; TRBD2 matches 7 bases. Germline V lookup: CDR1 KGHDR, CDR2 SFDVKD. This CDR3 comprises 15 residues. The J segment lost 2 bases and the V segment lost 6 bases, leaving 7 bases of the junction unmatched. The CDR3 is CATSYGRQNTDTQYF. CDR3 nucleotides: TGTGCCACCAGTTACGGGAGGCAAAACACAGATACGCAGTATTTT.

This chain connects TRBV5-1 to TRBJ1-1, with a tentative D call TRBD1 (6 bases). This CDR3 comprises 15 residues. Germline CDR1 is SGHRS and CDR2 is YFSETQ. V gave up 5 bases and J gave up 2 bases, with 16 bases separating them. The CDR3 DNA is TGCGCCAGCAGAGTCGGGACAAGCTATAACACTGAAGCTTTCTTT. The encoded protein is CASRVGTSYNTEAFF.

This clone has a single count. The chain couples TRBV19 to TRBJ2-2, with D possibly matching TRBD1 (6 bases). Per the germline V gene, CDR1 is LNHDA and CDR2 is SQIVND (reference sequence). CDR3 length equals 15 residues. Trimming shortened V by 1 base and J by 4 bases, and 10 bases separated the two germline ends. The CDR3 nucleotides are TGTGCCAGTAGTATAGTGGGGGCCGCCACCGGGGAGCTGTTTTTT. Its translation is CASSIVGAATGELFF.